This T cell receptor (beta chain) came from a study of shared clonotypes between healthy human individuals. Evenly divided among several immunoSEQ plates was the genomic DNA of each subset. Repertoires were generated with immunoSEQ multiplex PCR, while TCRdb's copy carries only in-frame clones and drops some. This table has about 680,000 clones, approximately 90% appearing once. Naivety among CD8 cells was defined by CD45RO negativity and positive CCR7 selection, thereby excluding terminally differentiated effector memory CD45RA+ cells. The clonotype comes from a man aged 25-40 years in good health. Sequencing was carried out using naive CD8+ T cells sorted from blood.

The CDR3 nucleotides are TGCGCCAGCAGCTTGGTTTCGCCGAGGGCCCCCACAGATACGCAGTATTTT. It encodes CASSLVSPRAPTDTQYF. The chain has TRBV5-1 and TRBJ2-3; D perhaps matches TRBD2 (5 bases). Germline loops: CDR1 SGHRS, CDR2 YFSETQ. Trimming left V 0 bases short and J 2 bases short, with 16 bases between. This CDR3 is 17 amino acids long.